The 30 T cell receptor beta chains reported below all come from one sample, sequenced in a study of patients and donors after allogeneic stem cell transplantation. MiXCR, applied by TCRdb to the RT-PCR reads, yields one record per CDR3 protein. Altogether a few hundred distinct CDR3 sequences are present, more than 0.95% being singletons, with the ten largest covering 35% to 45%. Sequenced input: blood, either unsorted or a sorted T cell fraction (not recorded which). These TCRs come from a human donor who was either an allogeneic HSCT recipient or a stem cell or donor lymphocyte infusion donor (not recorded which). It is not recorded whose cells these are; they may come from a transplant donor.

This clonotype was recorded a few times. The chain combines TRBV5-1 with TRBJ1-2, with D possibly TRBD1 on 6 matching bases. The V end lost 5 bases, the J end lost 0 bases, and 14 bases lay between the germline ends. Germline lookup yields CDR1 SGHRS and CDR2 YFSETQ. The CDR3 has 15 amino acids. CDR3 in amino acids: CASRRTEGANYGYTF. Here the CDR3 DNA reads TGCGCCAGCAGAAGGACAGAGGGTGCTAACTATGGCTACACCTTC.

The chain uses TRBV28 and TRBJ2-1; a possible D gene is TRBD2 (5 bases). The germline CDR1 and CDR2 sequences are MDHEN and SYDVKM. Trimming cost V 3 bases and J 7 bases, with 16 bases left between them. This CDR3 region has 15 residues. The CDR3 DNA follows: TGTGCCAGCAGTTTTTACCCCGGGATTTGGAATGAGCAGTTCTTC. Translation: CASSFYPGIWNEQFF.

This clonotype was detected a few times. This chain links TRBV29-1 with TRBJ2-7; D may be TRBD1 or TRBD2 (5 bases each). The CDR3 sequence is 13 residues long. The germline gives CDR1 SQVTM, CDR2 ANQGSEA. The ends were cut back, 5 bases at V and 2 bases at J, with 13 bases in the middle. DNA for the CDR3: TGCAGCGTTCTTTCCGGGGACCCCTACGAGCAGTACTTC. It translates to CSVLSGDPYEQYF.

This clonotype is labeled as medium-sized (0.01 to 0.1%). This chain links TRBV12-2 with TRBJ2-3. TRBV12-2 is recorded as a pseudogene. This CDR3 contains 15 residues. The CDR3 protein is CASRLAEDSTDTQYF. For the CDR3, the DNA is TGTGCAAGTCGCTTAGCGGAAGATAGCACAGATACGCAGTATTTT.

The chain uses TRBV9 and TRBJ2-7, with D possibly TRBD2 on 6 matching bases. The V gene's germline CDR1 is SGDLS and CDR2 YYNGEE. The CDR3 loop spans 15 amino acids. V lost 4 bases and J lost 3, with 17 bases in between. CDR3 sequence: CASSLEGGKNYEQYF. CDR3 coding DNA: TGTGCCAGCAGCCTTGAGGGCGGGAAAAACTACGAGCAGTACTTC.

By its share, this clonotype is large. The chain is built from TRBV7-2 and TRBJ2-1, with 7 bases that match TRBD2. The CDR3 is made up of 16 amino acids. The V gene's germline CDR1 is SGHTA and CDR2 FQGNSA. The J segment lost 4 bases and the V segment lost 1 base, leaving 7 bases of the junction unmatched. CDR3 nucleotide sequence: TGTGCCAGCAGCTTAGAAACCCTGGGAGGGTACAATGAGCAGTTCTTC. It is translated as CASSLETLGGYNEQFF.

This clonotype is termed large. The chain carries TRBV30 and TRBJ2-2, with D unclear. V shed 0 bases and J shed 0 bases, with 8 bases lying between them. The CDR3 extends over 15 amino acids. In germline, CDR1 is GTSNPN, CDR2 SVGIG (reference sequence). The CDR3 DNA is TGTGCCTGGAGTGTACTTGAGTCGAACACCGGGGAGCTGTTTTTT. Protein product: CAWSVLESNTGELFF.

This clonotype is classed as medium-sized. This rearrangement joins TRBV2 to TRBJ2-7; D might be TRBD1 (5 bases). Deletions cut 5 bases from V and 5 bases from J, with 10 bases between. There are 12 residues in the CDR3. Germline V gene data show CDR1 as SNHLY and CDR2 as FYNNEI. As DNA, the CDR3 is TGTGCCAGCAGTCAACAGGTGGACGAGCAGTACTTC. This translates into CASSQQVDEQYF.

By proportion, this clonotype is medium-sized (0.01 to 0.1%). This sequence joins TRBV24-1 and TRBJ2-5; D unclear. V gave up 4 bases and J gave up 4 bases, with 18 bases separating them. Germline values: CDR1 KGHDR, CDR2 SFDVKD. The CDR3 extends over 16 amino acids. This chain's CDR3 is CATSDTTSITTETQYF. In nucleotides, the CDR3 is TGTGCCACCAGTGACACCACTTCTATTACCACAGAGACCCAGTACTTC.

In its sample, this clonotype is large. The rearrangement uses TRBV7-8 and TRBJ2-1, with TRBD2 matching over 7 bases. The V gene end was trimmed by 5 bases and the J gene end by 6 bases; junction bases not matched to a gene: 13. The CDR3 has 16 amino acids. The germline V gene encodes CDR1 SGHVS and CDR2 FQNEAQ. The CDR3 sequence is CASSTHSAGTINEQFF. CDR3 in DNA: TGTGCCAGCAGCACACATTCTGCCGGGACTATCAATGAGCAGTTCTTC.

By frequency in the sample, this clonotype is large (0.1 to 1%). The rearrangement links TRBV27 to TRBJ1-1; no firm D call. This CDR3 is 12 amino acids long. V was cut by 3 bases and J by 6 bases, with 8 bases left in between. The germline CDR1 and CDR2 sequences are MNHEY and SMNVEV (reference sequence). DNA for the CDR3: TGTGCCAGCAGTTTCTATGGGGCTGAAGCTTTCTTT. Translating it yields CASSFYGAEAFF.

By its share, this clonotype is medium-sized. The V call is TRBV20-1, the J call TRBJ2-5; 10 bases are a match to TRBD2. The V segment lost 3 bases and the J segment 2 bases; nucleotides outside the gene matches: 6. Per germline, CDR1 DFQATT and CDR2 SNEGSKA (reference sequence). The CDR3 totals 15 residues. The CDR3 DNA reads TGCAGTGCTAGCCATAGCGGGGGGTTTCAAGAGACCCAGTACTTC. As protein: CSASHSGGFQETQYF.

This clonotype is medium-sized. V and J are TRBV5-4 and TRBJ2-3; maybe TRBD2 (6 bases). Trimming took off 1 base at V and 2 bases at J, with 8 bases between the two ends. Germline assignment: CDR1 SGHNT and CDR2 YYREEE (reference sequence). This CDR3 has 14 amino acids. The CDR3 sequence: CASSLPGVTDTQYF. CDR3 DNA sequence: TGTGCCAGCAGCTTGCCGGGGGTCACAGATACGCAGTATTTT.

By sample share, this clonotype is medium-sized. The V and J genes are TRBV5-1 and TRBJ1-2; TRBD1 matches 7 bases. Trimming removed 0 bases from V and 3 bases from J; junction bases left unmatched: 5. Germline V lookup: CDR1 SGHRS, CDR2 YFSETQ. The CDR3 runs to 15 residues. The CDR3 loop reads CASSLEAGGDYGYTF. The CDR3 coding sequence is TGCGCCAGCAGCTTGGAAGCAGGGGGAGACTATGGCTACACCTTC.

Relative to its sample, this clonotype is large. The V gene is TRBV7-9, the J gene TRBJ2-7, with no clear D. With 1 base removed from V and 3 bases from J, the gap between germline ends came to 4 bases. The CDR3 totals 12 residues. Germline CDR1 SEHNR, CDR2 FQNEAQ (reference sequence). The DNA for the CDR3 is TGTGCCAGCAGCTTAGAGGTCTACGAGCAGTACTTC. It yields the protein CASSLEVYEQYF.

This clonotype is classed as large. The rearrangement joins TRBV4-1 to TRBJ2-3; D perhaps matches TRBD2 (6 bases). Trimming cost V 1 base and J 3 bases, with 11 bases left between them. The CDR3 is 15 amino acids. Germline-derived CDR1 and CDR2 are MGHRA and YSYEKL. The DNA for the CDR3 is TGCGCCAGCAGCCAAGTTAGAAGCGGGACAGATACGCAGTATTTT. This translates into CASSQVRSGTDTQYF.

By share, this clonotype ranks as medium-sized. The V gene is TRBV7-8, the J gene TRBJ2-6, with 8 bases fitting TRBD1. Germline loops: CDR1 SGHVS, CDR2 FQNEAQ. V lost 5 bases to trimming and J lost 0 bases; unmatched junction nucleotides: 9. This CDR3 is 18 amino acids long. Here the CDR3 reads CASSLSVGTGSGANVLTF. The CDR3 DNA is TGTGCCAGCAGCCTGAGCGTGGGGACAGGCTCTGGGGCCAACGTCCTGACTTTC.

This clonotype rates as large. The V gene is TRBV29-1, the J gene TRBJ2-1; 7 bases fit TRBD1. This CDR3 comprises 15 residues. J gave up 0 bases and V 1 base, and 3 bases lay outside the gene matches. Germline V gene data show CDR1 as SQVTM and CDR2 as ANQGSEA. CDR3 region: CSVEVWDSSYNEQFF. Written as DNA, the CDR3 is TGCAGCGTTGAAGTTTGGGACAGCTCCTACAATGAGCAGTTCTTC.

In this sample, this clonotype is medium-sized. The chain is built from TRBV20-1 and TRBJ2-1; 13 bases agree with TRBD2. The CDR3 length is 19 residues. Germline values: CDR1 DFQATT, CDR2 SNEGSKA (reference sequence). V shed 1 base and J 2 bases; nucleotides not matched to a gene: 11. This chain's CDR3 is CSARGLSGTSGVTYNEQFF. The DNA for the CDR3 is TGCAGTGCTAGAGGCCTCTCCGGGACTAGCGGGGTTACCTACAATGAGCAGTTCTTC.

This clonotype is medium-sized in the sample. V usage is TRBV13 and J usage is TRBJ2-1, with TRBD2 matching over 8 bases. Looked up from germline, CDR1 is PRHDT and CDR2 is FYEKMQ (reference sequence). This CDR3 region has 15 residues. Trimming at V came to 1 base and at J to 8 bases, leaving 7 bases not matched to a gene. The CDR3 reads CASSLVGLAGHEQFF. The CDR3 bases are TGTGCCAGCAGCTTAGTTGGGCTAGCGGGCCATGAGCAGTTCTTC.

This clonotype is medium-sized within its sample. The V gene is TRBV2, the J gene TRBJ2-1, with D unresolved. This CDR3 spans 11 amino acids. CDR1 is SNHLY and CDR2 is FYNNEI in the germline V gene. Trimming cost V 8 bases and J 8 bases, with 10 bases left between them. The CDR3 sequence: CASQRTDEQFF. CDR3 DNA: TGTGCCAGCCAGAGGACCGATGAGCAGTTCTTC.

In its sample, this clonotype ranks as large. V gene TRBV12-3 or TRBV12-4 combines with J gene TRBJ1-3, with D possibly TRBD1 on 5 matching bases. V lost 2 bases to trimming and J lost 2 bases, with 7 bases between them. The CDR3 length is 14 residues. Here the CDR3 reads CASSLSGTGNTIYF. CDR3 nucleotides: TGTGCCAGCAGTTTATCAGGGACTGGAAACACCATATATTTT.

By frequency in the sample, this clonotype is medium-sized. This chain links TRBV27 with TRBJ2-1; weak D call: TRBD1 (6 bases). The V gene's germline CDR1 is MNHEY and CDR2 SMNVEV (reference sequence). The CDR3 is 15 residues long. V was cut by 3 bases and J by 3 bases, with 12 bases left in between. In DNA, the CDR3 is TGTGCCAGCAGTTTTGACCCCAGGGGCTACAATGAGCAGTTCTTC. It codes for CASSFDPRGYNEQFF.

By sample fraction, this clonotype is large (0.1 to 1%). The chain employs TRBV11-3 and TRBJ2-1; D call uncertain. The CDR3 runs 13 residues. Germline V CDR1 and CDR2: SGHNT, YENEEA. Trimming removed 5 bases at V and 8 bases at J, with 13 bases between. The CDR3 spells CASSPVRVDEQFF. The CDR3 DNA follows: TGTGCCAGCAGCCCCGTTCGTGTCGATGAGCAGTTCTTC.

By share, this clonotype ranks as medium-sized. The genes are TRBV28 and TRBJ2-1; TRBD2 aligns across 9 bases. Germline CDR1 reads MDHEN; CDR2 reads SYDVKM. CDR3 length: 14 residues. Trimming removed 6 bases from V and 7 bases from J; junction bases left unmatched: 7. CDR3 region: CASSLAGRVNEQFF. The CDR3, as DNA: TGTGCCAGCAGCCTAGCGGGACGTGTGAATGAGCAGTTCTTC.

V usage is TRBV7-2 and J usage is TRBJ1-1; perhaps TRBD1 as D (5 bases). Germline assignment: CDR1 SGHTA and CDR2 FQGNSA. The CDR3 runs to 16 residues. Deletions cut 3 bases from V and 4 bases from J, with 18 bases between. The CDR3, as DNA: TGTGCCAGCAGCTTGAATGGGAGAGGGGCAATCACTGAAGCTTTCTTT. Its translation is CASSLNGRGAITEAFF.

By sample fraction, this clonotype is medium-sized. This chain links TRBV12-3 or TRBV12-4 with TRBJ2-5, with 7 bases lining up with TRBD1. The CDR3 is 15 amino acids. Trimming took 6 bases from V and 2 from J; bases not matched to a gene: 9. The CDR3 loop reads CASSPGDSFQETQYF. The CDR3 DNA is TGTGCCAGCAGCCCAGGGGACAGTTTTCAAGAGACCCAGTACTTC.

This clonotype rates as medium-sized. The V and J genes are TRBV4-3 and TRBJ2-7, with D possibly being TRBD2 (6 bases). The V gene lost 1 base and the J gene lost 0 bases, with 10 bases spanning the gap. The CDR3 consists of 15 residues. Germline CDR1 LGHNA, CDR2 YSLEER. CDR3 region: CASSQVQAGSYEQYF. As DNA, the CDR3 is TGCGCCAGCAGCCAAGTACAAGCGGGCTCCTACGAGCAGTACTTC.

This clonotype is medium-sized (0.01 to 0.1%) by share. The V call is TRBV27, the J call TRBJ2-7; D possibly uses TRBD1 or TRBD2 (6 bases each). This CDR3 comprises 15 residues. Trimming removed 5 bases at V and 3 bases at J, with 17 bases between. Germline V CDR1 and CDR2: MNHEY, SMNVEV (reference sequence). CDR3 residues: CASSPERGADYEQYF. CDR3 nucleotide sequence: TGTGCCAGCAGTCCCGAGAGGGGGGCCGACTACGAGCAGTACTTC.

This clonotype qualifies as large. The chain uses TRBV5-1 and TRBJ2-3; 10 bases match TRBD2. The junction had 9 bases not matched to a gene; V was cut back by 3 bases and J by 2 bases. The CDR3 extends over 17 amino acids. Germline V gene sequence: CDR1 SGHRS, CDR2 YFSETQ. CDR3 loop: CASSSSPSGGFTDTQYF. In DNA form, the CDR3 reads TGCGCCAGCAGCTCAAGTCCTAGCGGGGGCTTCACAGATACGCAGTATTTT. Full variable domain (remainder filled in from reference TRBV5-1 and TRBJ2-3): KAGVTQTPRYLIKTRGQQVTLSCSPISGHRSVSWYQQTPGQGLQFLFEYFSETQRNKGNFPGRFSGRQFSNSRSEMNVSTLELGDSALYLCASSSSPSGGFTDTQYFGPGTRLTVL.